Listed here are 17 T cell receptor beta chains from one sample, sequenced in a study of response to subunit inactivated influenza vaccine. A single record per CDR3 protein comes from TCRdb applying MiXCR to the RT-PCR reads. The table shows some 500,000 distinct CDR3 sequences, with about 25% occurring only once. The sequencing here drew on CD4+ T cells sorted from PBMCs, taken around 5 days after vaccination. Every receptor here comes from a man aged 50 to 60 who received an inactivated influenza vaccine.

This clonotype appeared a few times. The chain carries TRBV12-3 or TRBV12-4 and TRBJ1-1; D may be TRBD1 (6 bases). CDR3 length: 14 residues. The V and J ends lost 6 bases and 0 bases respectively, with 11 bases between them. The DNA for the CDR3 is TGTGCCAGCAGAGGGGGGCGGATGAACACTGAAGCTTTCTTT. It translates to CASRGGRMNTEAFF.

A few counts support this clonotype. The rearrangement uses TRBV25-1 and TRBJ1-2, with D possibly being TRBD1 (5 bases). With 3 bases removed from V and 4 bases from J, the gap between germline ends came to 9 bases. CDR3 length equals 13 residues. CDR1 is MGHDK and CDR2 is SYGVNS in the germline V gene. CDR3 sequence reads: CASSDGQGYGYTF. CDR3 DNA sequence: TGTGCCAGCAGTGACGGACAAGGCTATGGCTACACCTTC.

This clonotype was observed a few times. This chain connects TRBV11-2 to TRBJ2-7; D could derive from TRBD1 or TRBD2 (6 bases each). Trimming pared 3 bases from V and 0 bases from J, leaving 15 bases between. The V gene's germline CDR1 is SGHAT and CDR2 FQNNGV. This CDR3 comprises 16 residues. Here the CDR3 reads CASSFASQGGSYEQYF. The CDR3 nucleotides read TGTGCCAGCAGCTTTGCCTCACAGGGAGGCTCCTACGAGCAGTACTTC.

The V call is TRBV6-5, the J call TRBJ2-5; D is uncertain. Trimming removed 0 bases at V and 7 bases at J, with 12 bases between. CDR3 length: 14 residues. The V gene's germline CDR1 is MNHEY and CDR2 SVGAGI. The CDR3 region has the DNA TGTGCCAGCAGTTACTCGCGGCAGACGGGGACCCAGTACTTC. This encodes CASSYSRQTGTQYF.

V usage is TRBV15 and J usage is TRBJ2-2, with TRBD1 as a possible D gene (5 bases). Between the trimmed V and J ends, which lost 0 bases and 7 bases, there was a span of 9 bases. The CDR3 is 14 amino acids. The germline CDR1 and CDR2 sequences are LNHNV and YYDKDF (reference sequence). CDR3 sequence: CATSREQAVGELFF. DNA for the CDR3: TGTGCCACCAGCAGAGAACAGGCGGTCGGGGAGCTGTTTTTT.

V is TRBV5-1 and J is TRBJ1-1, with 7 nucleotides matching TRBD1. The CDR3 has 14 amino acids. The trim removed 0 bases at V and 11 bases at J, leaving 10 bases unmatched. Germline loops: CDR1 SGHRS, CDR2 YFSETQ. The DNA of the CDR3 is TGCGCCAGCAGCTTGGGGGGGCAGGGGGAAGATGCTTTCTTT. Translated: CASSLGGQGEDAFF.

This clonotype has more than one count but fewer than ten. The V gene is TRBV20-1, the J gene TRBJ2-1, with 8 bases lining up with TRBD2. V lost 6 bases, J lost 8 bases, and 18 bases stayed unmatched. CDR3 size: 16 residues. Germline CDR1 reads DFQATT; CDR2 reads SNEGSKA (reference sequence). DNA of the CDR3: TGCAGTGCCCGCAGCGGGAGTTTCTACTCTAAGGATGAGCAGTTCTTC. Protein product: CSARSGSFYSKDEQFF.

The gene calls are TRBV7-9 and TRBJ2-7; D perhaps matches TRBD2 (6 bases). Trimming took 1 base from V and 0 from J, leaving 13 bases between them. The germline CDR1 and CDR2 sequences are SEHNR and FQNEAQ (reference sequence). The CDR3 spans 16 residues. Here the CDR3 reads CASSLVWGRNSYEQYF. Here the CDR3 DNA reads TGTGCCAGCAGCTTAGTTTGGGGGAGGAACTCCTACGAGCAGTACTTC.

This clonotype was seen many times. J is TRBJ2-3 and V is TRBV6-5, with 7 bases matching TRBD2. This CDR3 spans 17 amino acids. The J segment lost 3 bases and the V segment lost 2 bases, leaving 11 bases of the junction unmatched. Germline V lookup: CDR1 MNHEY, CDR2 SVGAGI. As DNA, the CDR3 is TGTGCCAGCAGTTACCTATCCGGCGGGAGTCGTACAGATACGCAGTATTTT. Translating gives CASSYLSGGSRTDTQYF.

This clonotype turned up a few times. The genes are TRBV20-1 and TRBJ2-7; 12 bases agree with TRBD1. With V trimmed by 2 bases and J by 5 bases, 13 bases remained unmatched. The CDR3 runs to 17 residues. Germline CDR1 reads DFQATT; CDR2 reads SNEGSKA (reference sequence). The CDR3 here is CSARIKTGTGGYHEQYF. CDR3 nucleotides: TGCAGTGCTAGAATCAAAACAGGGACAGGGGGCTACCACGAGCAGTACTTC.

This clonotype was seen a few times. J is TRBJ1-2 and V is TRBV5-6, with TRBD1 as a possible D gene (5 bases). Germline CDR1 SGHDT, CDR2 YYEEEE. V lost 0 bases and J 7 bases, leaving 10 bases between the germline ends. The CDR3 is 13 residues long. The CDR3 DNA is TGTGCCAGCAGCTTGGAGGGGATCGGTGGCTACACCTTC. Its translation is CASSLEGIGGYTF.

This clonotype has only a few counts. The chain combines TRBV5-1 with TRBJ2-7; 12 bases agree with TRBD2. This CDR3 region has 17 residues. Germline CDR1 and CDR2: SGHRS and YFSETQ. V gave up 0 bases and J gave up 4 bases; unmatched junction bases: 8. This CDR3 reads CASSLAATSGRLYEQYF. As DNA, the CDR3 is TGCGCCAGCAGCTTGGCCGCGACTAGCGGGAGACTTTACGAGCAGTACTTC.

The gene calls are TRBV6-5 and TRBJ2-1; no firm D call. Germline CDR1 MNHEY, CDR2 SVGAGI. The length of the CDR3 is 12 residues. V was clipped by 6 bases and J by 16 bases, with 19 bases between them. The CDR3 DNA is TGTGCCAGCAGGGGTCAGAGGTCTTTATATTTCTTC. It codes for CASRGQRSLYFF.

J is TRBJ2-5 and V is TRBV5-1, with a weak D call TRBD2 (6 bases). Germline V CDR1 and CDR2: SGHRS, YFSETQ. Trimming took 2 bases from V and 2 from J, leaving 13 bases between them. CDR3 length: 15 amino acids. This CDR3 is CASSLSGDLQETQYF. As DNA, the CDR3 is TGCGCCAGCAGCTTATCGGGGGACTTGCAAGAGACCCAGTACTTC.

Only a few counts were recorded for this clonotype. The chain employs TRBV5-1 and TRBJ2-6, with no clear D. Trimming took off 0 bases at V and 3 bases at J, with 19 bases between the two ends. The germline V gene has CDR1 SGHRS and CDR2 YFSETQ. The CDR3 has 19 residues. The CDR3: CASSLVTLGHVGGANVLTF. CDR3 nucleotide sequence: TGCGCCAGCAGCTTGGTAACTTTGGGTCACGTTGGTGGGGCCAACGTCCTGACTTTC.

A few counts support this clonotype. The chain uses TRBV6-5 and TRBJ2-5; D is undetermined. The V end lost 0 bases, the J end lost 0 bases, and 14 bases lay between the germline ends. CDR1 MNHEY and CDR2 SVGAGI come from the germline V gene. The CDR3 spans 17 residues. The CDR3 nucleotides are TGTGCCAGCAGTTACTCTTCGACGGTGGGCTACCAAGAGACCCAGTACTTC. Its protein product is CASSYSSTVGYQETQYF.

This clonotype was picked up a small number of times. The CDR3 reads CASSLFPETGELFF. The CDR3 nucleotides read TGCGCCAGCAGCTTGTTCCCTGAAACCGGGGAGCTGTTTTTT. V is TRBV5-1 and J is TRBJ2-2; D is ambiguous. V shed 1 base and J shed 5 bases, with 9 bases lying between them. This CDR3 comprises 14 residues. Germline lookup yields CDR1 SGHRS and CDR2 YFSETQ.